A single sample is the source of the 28 T cell receptor beta chains below, sequenced in a study of blood T cell repertoires in COVID-19. Measured with immunoSEQ multiplex PCR; TCRdb has only the in-frame clones, and not every one. This table has 160,000 or so clones, 75% to 85% appearing once. The sample was peripheral blood. The source of these receptors is a woman aged 55-69 years with COVID-19, enrolled during active disease.

The chain is built from TRBV14 and TRBJ2-1; 8 bases map to TRBD2. CDR1 SGHDN and CDR2 FVKESK come from the germline V gene. V shed 4 bases, J shed 2 bases, and the junction held 7 bases outside the gene matches. This CDR3 contains 16 residues. The CDR3 region is CASSPLSGGTYNEQFF. CDR3 nucleotides: TGTGCCAGCAGCCCCCTCAGCGGGGGTACCTACAATGAGCAGTTCTTC.

The gene calls are TRBV7-9 and TRBJ2-7, with D perhaps matching TRBD1 (6 bases). The CDR3 consists of 14 residues. Germline V gene data show CDR1 as SEHNR and CDR2 as FQNEAQ (reference sequence). V lost 3 bases and J lost 2, with 11 bases in between. The CDR3 nucleotides read TGTGCCAGCAGCTTTCAGGGGTTCCCCTACGAGCAGTACTTC. This translates into CASSFQGFPYEQYF.

The gene calls are TRBV3-1 (or the pseudogene TRBV3-2) and TRBJ2-3; 11 bases are a match to TRBD2. CDR1 is LGHDT and CDR2 is YNNKEL in the germline V gene (reference sequence). CDR3 length: 16 residues. Unmatched junction bases numbered 9, after V lost 4 bases and J lost 6 bases. The CDR3 nucleotides read TGTGCCAGCAGCCTCCGGACTAGCGGGTTACTTGATACGCAGTATTTT. It encodes CASSLRTSGLLDTQYF.

This clone occurred once. This chain joins TRBV27 and TRBJ1-3; possible D gene TRBD1, 5 bases. This CDR3 is 16 amino acids long. The germline V gene encodes CDR1 MNHEY and CDR2 SMNVEV (reference sequence). V lost 3 bases, J lost 2 bases, and 14 bases lay in between. The CDR3 reads CASSFGHPDTGNTIYF. The CDR3 DNA reads TGTGCCAGCAGTTTCGGACACCCGGATACTGGAAACACCATATATTTT.

This chain links TRBV2 with TRBJ1-2; 8 bases are a match to TRBD1. V lost 4 bases to trimming and J lost 8 bases; unmatched junction nucleotides: 9. The germline CDR1 and CDR2 sequences are SNHLY and FYNNEI. This CDR3 has 14 amino acids. CDR3 in DNA: TGTGCCAGCAGTGTAGGGACAGGCCTCCCGGGCTACACCTTC. This translates into CASSVGTGLPGYTF.

Of note for this clone: Other DNA variants within this sample encode the same CDR3. The chain links TRBV12-3 or TRBV12-4 to TRBJ1-1, with D perhaps matching TRBD1 (5 bases). The CDR3 loop spans 13 amino acids. The ends were cut back, 3 bases at V and 1 base at J, with 6 bases in the middle. The CDR3 here is CASSLTENTEAFF. The CDR3 DNA is TGTGCCAGCAGTTTGACAGAGAACACTGAAGCTTTCTTT.

This clone came up many times. The chain links TRBV6-5 to TRBJ1-1; D is unresolved. V was clipped by 0 bases and J by 6 bases, with 11 bases between them. The CDR3 sequence is 14 residues long. Germline CDR1 reads MNHEY; CDR2 reads SVGAGI. The CDR3 DNA is TGTGCCAGCAGTTACTCGCGGAGATTCCCTGAAGCTTTCTTT. It is translated as CASSYSRRFPEAFF.

V usage is TRBV4-1 and J usage is TRBJ2-1, with TRBD2 matching 9 bases. The junction had 3 bases not matched to a gene; V was cut back by 1 base and J by 2 bases. Germline V lookup: CDR1 MGHRA, CDR2 YSYEKL. The CDR3 consists of 16 residues. The CDR3 is CASSQGLAGTYNEQFF. CDR3 DNA sequence: TGCGCCAGCAGCCAAGGGCTAGCGGGGACCTACAATGAGCAGTTCTTC.

The chain is built from TRBV30 and TRBJ2-1; TRBD2 matches 7 bases. From germline, CDR1 is GTSNPN and CDR2 SVGIG (reference sequence). The CDR3 has 14 residues. V shed 2 bases, J shed 3 bases, and the junction held 4 bases outside the gene matches. CDR3 coding DNA: TGTGCCTGGAGTCGGACTAGTGGCTACAATGAGCAGTTCTTC. Protein product: CAWSRTSGYNEQFF.

Comments on this clone: Other DNA sequences of this sample code for an identical CDR3. The rearrangement joins TRBV29-1 to TRBJ2-1; D might be TRBD1 (6 bases). Germline CDR1 and CDR2: SQVTM and ANQGSEA. The CDR3 is 12 residues long. The ends were cut back, 6 bases at V and 6 bases at J, with 12 bases in the middle. The CDR3 nucleotides read TGCAGCGTCGGAACAGGGCTCAATGAGCAGTTCTTC. The encoded protein is CSVGTGLNEQFF.

This clone was detected only once. J is TRBJ2-7 and V is TRBV6-5; 11 bases line up with TRBD2. This CDR3 comprises 14 residues. V dropped 5 bases and J dropped 1; count of bases not matched to a gene: 1. Germline assignment: CDR1 MNHEY and CDR2 SVGAGI. CDR3 sequence (DNA): TGTGCCAGCAGTAGGACTAGCGGGTCCTACGAGCAGTACGTC. Its translation: CASSRTSGSYEQYV.

This chain uses TRBV11-2 with TRBJ2-7; D perhaps matches TRBD1 (6 bases). V was cut by 5 bases and J by 7 bases, with 18 bases left in between. CDR1 and CDR2 from the germline V gene are SGHAT and FQNNGV. This CDR3 region has 14 residues. CDR3 nucleotide sequence: TGTGCCAGCAGCGCCCGCTGGACAGCGCCAGAGCAGTACTTC. Translating gives CASSARWTAPEQYF.

The chain employs TRBV11-2 and TRBJ1-1; a weak D match, TRBD1 (6 bases). Germline V CDR1 and CDR2: SGHAT, FQNNGV. Trimming removed 2 bases from V and 1 base from J, with 11 bases in between. This CDR3 comprises 15 residues. CDR3 in amino acids: CASSLQGLKNTEAFF. The CDR3 coding sequence is TGTGCCAGCAGCTTACAGGGGTTAAAGAACACTGAAGCTTTCTTT. The whole variable domain, remainder taken from reference TRBV11-2 and TRBJ1-1, is EAGVAQSPRYKIIEKRQSVAFWCNPISGHATLYWYQQILGQGPKLLIQFQNNGVVDDSQLPKDRFSAERLKGVDSTLKIQPAKLEDSAVYLCASSLQGLKNTEAFFGQGTRLTVV.

The chain's CDR3 is CASSDLRGGIEKLFF. The CDR3 DNA reads TGTGCCAGCAGTGATCTCCGGGGGGGAATTGAAAAACTGTTTTTT. The chain links TRBV25-1 to TRBJ1-4; tentatively, D is TRBD1 (5 bases). In germline, CDR1 is MGHDK, CDR2 SYGVNS. The CDR3 is 15 residues long. Deletions cut 3 bases from V and 7 bases from J, with 15 bases between.

The chain joins TRBV6-5 to TRBJ2-1, with TRBD2 matching 8 bases. CDR3 length: 14 amino acids. Germline CDR1 and CDR2: MNHEY and SVGAGI. V lost 8 bases, J lost 3 bases, and 6 bases stayed unmatched. CDR3 loop: CASHLAGGYNEQFF. As DNA, the CDR3 is TGTGCCAGCCACCTGGCGGGGGGCTACAATGAGCAGTTCTTC.

V and J are TRBV7-3 and TRBJ2-2; D is unclear. V gave up 1 base and J gave up 5 bases, with 8 bases separating them. Germline V CDR1 and CDR2: SGHTA, FQGTGA. The CDR3 is made up of 14 amino acids. The CDR3, as DNA: TGTGCCAGCAGCTTAAACGGGTGGACCGGGGAGCTGTTTTTT. Amino acid sequence: CASSLNGWTGELFF.

The chain recombines TRBV12-5 with TRBJ2-1, with 7 bases lining up with TRBD2. This CDR3 comprises 16 residues. Trimming cost V 6 bases and J 3 bases; bases outside gene matches: 11. Germline CDR1 and CDR2: LGHNT and FRNRAP. In nucleotides, the CDR3 is TGTGCTAGTGGCCTCGAGGTGGGGGGGTACTACAATGAGCAGTTCTTC. It is translated as CASGLEVGGYYNEQFF.

The V call is TRBV18, the J call TRBJ2-3; D gene unclear. The germline gives CDR1 KGHSH, CDR2 LQKENI. Trimming removed 1 base at V and 0 bases at J, with 8 bases between. The CDR3 contains 15 residues. CDR3 in DNA: TGTGCCAGCTCACCACGGGCAGAAAGCACAGATACGCAGTATTTT. It yields the protein CASSPRAESTDTQYF.

This sequence joins TRBV28 and TRBJ1-6; 12 nucleotides line up with TRBD1. Germline V lookup: CDR1 MDHEN, CDR2 SYDVKM. With V trimmed by 2 bases and J by 13 bases, 6 bases remained unmatched. The CDR3 consists of 15 residues. CDR3 bases: TGTGCCAGCAGTTTAGGGACAGGGGGCAATTTTCCCCTCCACTTT. Amino acid sequence: CASSLGTGGNFPLHF.

About this clone: Other DNA sequences of this sample code for an identical CDR3. The gene calls are TRBV4-2 and TRBJ2-3, with 8 bases that match TRBD2. Losses at the gene ends were 4 bases for V and 1 base for J; bases not matched to a gene: 1. The CDR3 loop spans 14 amino acids. CDR1 is LGHNA, CDR2 YNFKEQ, per germline. CDR3 sequence reads: CASSPTSGTDTQYF. The CDR3 DNA sequence: TGTGCCAGCAGCCCGACTAGCGGCACAGATACGCAGTATTTT.

The chain couples TRBV10-3 to TRBJ1-2; possibly TRBD1 for D (5 bases). The germline V and J ends were trimmed by 10 bases and 6 bases, with 18 bases remaining between them. CDR1 is ENHRY and CDR2 is SYGVKD in the germline V gene. This CDR3 comprises 13 residues. CDR3 coding DNA: TGTGCCAGCAGGCGGGACGGATCAAATGGCTACACCTTC. Translated, it gives CASRRDGSNGYTF.

This sequence joins TRBV27 and TRBJ2-1, with TRBD2 matching 7 bases. There are 15 residues in the CDR3. Germline V CDR1 and CDR2: MNHEY, SMNVEV (reference sequence). J lost 0 bases, V lost 2 bases, and 1 base had no gene match. The CDR3 DNA follows: TGTGCCAGCAGTTTACGCGGGAGCTCCTACAATGAGCAGTTCTTC. Protein: CASSLRGSSYNEQFF.

The V call is TRBV5-1, the J call TRBJ1-1, with TRBD1 matching 8 bases. Looked up from germline, CDR1 is SGHRS and CDR2 is YFSETQ. Trimming removed 4 bases from V and 5 bases from J; junction bases left unmatched: 4. CDR3 size: 13 residues. The CDR3 nucleotides read TGCGCCAGCAGCGGACAGGGTTGGACTGAAGCTTTCTTT. Its translation is CASSGQGWTEAFF.

The chain couples TRBV4-3 to TRBJ2-1; TRBD2 agrees at 8 bases. This CDR3 region has 15 residues. Germline V CDR1 and CDR2: LGHNA, YSLEER. The trim removed 1 base at V and 8 bases at J, leaving 7 bases unmatched. CDR3 in amino acids: CASSQVPGRGDEQFF. Here the CDR3 DNA reads TGCGCCAGCAGCCAAGTACCCGGGAGGGGCGATGAGCAGTTCTTC.

This sequence joins TRBV3-1 (or the pseudogene TRBV3-2) and TRBJ2-2; 11 bases fit TRBD2. Germline lookup yields CDR1 LGHDT and CDR2 YNNKEL (reference sequence). The CDR3 consists of 17 residues. V lost 6 bases, J lost 5 bases, and 11 bases stayed unmatched. The CDR3 coding sequence is TGTGCCAGCAGGCCGACTTCTAGCGGGAGGTGGACCGGGGAGCTGTTTTTT. Its translation: CASRPTSSGRWTGELFF.

The rearrangement uses TRBV28 and TRBJ1-5, with a tentative D call TRBD1 (5 bases). V dropped 5 bases and J dropped 2 bases, with 13 bases sitting between them. This CDR3 region has 15 residues. Per the germline V gene, CDR1 is MDHEN and CDR2 is SYDVKM. Here the CDR3 DNA reads TGTGCCAGCAGTCCAGCAGGGTTGGGCAATCAGCCCCAGCATTTT. It yields the protein CASSPAGLGNQPQHF.

The V gene is TRBV9, the J gene TRBJ1-3; 8 positions agree with TRBD1. The V gene end was trimmed by 4 bases and the J gene end by 4 bases; junction bases not matched to a gene: 10. CDR3 size: 16 residues. Germline V gene sequence: CDR1 SGDLS, CDR2 YYNGEE. The CDR3 DNA sequence: TGTGCCAGCAGCTCTACCGGGGCAGGGGGCGGAAACACCATATATTTT. It yields the protein CASSSTGAGGGNTIYF.

J is TRBJ2-3 and V is TRBV7-2; TRBD1 aligns across 8 bases. V lost 10 bases to trimming and J lost 5 bases; unmatched junction nucleotides: 5. Germline V gives CDR1 SGHTA, CDR2 FQGNSA. The CDR3 covers 12 residues. In nucleotides, the CDR3 is TGTGCCACCAGGGGGCCTGGAGATACGCAGTATTTT. Translation gives CATRGPGDTQYF.